The T cell receptor beta chain under discussion was sequenced for a study of sequential checkpoint blockade in melanoma. The study's findings and limits: Clinical benefit was about 30 times likelier when tumor T-cell fraction and clonality increased. For nivolumab-first patients, baseline tumor clonality was associated with response.

A word on this clone: Its specificity is not known.

The data were produced by immunoSEQ multiplex PCR, yet TCRdb's version contains in-frame clones alone and is incomplete. The repertoire holds about 3,500 clones, with approximately 21% as singletons. Treatment here: randomized to nivolumab then ipilimumab (arm A) or the reverse (arm B). This receptor was identified in a human patient with melanoma. Some clones in this sample may be carry-over from other donors' samples. The sequenced sample was tumor tissue (inferred from file names), obtained from a patient given nivolumab and ipilimumab in sequence.

The CDR3 spells CASSETSVGRGVQETQYF. CDR3 nucleotide sequence: TGTGCCAGCAGTGAGACCTCCGTGGGCAGGGGGGTCCAAGAGACCCAGTACTTC. The V gene is TRBV6-8, the J gene TRBJ2-5; perhaps TRBD1 as D (7 bases). The CDR3 is 18 amino acids. CDR1 and CDR2 (germline): MNHGY, SAAAGT. V was pared by 5 bases and J by 1 base, with 23 bases between.